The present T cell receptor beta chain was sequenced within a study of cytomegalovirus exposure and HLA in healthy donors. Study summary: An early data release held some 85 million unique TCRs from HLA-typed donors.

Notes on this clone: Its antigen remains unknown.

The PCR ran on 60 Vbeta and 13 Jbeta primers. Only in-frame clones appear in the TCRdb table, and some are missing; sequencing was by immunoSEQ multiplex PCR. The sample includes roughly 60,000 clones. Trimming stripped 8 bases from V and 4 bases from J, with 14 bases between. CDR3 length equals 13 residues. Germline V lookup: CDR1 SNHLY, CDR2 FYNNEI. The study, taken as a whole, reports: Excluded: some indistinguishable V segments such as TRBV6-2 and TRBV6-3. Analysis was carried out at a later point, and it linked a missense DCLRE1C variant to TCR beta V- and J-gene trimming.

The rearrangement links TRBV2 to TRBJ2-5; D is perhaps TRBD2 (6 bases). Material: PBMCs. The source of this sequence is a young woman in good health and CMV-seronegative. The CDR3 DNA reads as TGTGCCAGCGAACGGGGAGGTTCAGAGACCCAGTACTTC. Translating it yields CASERGGSETQYF.